This T cell receptor (beta chain) emerged from a study of CXCR3-negative and CXCR3-positive naive CD8 T cells. Study summary: Across all libraries, TRB reads numbered 110 million to 150 million, with about 1.5 +/- 0.3 million in each library.

Each CD8+ T cell subset was flow-sorted in triplicate. Every sort contained 300,000 cells. General study findings and limits: Each naive subset displayed comparably high diversity, whereas memory CD8+ cells displayed much lower diversity. Naive cells positive for CXCR3 carried more hydrophobic TRB CDR3s than CXCR3-negative ones.

UMI-labeled 5' RACE yielded the TRB cDNA libraries. TCRdb reanalyzed the 5' RACE reads, giving one entry per CDR3 protein sequence and no DNA. This sample's table reports about 98,000 distinct CDR3 sequences. Germline V gene sequence: CDR1 SQVTM, CDR2 ANQGSEA. The CDR3 is made up of 14 amino acids. Details on this clonotype: Its cognate antigen is unknown.

The specimen sequenced was naive CXCR3+ CD8+ T cells from blood. Subset specified: CD45RO-CCR7+CD27+CD95- naive CD8+ T cells expressing CXCR3 (TNR3+). The chain couples TRBV29-1 to TRBJ2-1; TCRdb selects TRBD1, and the lack of DNA leaves this call unchecked. This clonotype originated in a human donor in good health. Some clones in this sample may be carry-over from other donors' samples. The CDR3 spells CSVEDRTGHYEQFF.